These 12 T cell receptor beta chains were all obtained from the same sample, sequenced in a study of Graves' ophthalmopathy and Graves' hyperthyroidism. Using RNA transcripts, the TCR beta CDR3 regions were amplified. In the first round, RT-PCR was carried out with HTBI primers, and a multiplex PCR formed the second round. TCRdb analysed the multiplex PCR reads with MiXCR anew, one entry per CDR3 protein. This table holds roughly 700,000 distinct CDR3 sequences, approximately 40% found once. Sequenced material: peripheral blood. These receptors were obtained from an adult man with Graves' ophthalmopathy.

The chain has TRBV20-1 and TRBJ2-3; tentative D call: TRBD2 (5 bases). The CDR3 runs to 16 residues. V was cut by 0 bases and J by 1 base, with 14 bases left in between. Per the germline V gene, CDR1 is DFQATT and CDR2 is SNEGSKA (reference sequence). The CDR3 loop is CSARDSNGKGTDTQYF. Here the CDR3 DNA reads TGCAGTGCTAGAGACTCCAACGGGAAAGGCACAGATACGCAGTATTTT.

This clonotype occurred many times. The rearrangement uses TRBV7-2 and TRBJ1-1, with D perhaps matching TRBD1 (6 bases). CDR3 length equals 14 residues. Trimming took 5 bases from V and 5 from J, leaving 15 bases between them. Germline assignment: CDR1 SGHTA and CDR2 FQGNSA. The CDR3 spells CASSETRGMTEAFF. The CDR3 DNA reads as TGTGCCAGCAGCGAAACGAGGGGGATGACTGAAGCTTTCTTT.

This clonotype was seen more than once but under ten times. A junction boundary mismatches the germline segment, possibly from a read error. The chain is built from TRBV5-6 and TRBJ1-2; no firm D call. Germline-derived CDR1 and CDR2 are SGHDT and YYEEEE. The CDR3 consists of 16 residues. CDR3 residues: CASTLGDRTATYGYTF. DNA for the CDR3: TGTGCCAGCACCTTGGGTGATAGGACGGCGACTTATGGCTACACCTTC.

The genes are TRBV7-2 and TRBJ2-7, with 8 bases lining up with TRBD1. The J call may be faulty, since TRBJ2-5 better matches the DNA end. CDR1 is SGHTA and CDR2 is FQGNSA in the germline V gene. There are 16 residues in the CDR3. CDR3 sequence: CASSLGTGSIQETQYF. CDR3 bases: TGTGCCAGCAGCTTAGGGACAGGGTCGATCCAAGAGACCCAGTACTTC.

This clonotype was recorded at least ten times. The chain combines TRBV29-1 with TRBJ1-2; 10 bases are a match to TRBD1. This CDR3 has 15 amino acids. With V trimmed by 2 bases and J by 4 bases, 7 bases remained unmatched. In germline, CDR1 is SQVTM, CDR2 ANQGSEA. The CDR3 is CSVEFVGTGVYGYTF. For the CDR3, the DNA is TGCAGCGTTGAATTTGTGGGGACAGGGGTCTATGGCTACACCTTC.

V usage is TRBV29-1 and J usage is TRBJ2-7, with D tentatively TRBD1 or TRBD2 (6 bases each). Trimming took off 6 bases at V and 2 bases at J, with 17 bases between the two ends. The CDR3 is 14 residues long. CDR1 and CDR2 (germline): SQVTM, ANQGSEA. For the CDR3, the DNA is TGCAGCGTAACCGGGGGCCTATCCCCCTACGAGCAGTACTTC. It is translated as CSVTGGLSPYEQYF.

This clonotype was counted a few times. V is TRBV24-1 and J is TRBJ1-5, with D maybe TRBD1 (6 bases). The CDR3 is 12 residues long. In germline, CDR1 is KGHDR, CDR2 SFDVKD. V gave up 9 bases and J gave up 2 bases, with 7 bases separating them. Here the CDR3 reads CATDRRNQPQHF. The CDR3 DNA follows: TGTGCCACCGACAGGCGCAATCAGCCCCAGCATTTT.

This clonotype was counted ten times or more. The CDR3 DNA sequence: TGTGCCAGCAGCCCAACGGGGGGCATAGGCACTGAAGCTTTCTTT. Its protein is CASSPTGGIGTEAFF. The chain links TRBV7-8 to TRBJ1-1; maybe TRBD1 (6 bases). This CDR3 region has 15 residues. Germline CDR1 is SGHVS and CDR2 is FQNEAQ. V shed 5 bases and J shed 4 bases, with 17 bases lying between them.

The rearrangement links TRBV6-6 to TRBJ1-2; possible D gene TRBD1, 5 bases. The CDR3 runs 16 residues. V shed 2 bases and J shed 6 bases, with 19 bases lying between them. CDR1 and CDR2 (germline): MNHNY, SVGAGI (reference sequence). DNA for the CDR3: TGTGCCAGCAGTTACGGTCCGGGGGTGATGTGGGATGGCTACACCTTC. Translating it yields CASSYGPGVMWDGYTF.

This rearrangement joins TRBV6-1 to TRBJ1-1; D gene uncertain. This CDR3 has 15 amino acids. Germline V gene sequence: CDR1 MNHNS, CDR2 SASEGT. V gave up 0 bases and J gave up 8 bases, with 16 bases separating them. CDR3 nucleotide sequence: TGTGCCAGCAGTGAAGCGCCTATCACGGCAAGGGAAGCTTTCTTT. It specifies CASSEAPITAREAFF.

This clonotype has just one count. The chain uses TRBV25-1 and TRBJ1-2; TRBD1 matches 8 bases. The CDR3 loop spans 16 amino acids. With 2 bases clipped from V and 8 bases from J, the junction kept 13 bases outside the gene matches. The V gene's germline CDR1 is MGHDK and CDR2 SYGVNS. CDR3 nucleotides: TGTGCCAGCAGTGAAGCCTCGGACAGGGTTTTGTCCGGCTACACCTTC. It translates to CASSEASDRVLSGYTF.

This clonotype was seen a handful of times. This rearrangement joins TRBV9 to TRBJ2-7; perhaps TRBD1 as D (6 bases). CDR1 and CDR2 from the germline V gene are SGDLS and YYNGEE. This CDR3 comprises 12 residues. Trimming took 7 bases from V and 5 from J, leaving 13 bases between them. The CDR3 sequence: CASGRQDHEQYF. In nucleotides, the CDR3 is TGTGCCAGCGGACGACAGGATCACGAGCAGTACTTC. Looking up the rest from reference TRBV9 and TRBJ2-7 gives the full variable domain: DSGVTQTPKHLITATGQRVTLRCSPRSGDLSVYWYQQSLDQGLQFLIQYYNGEERAKGNILERFSAQQFPDLHSELNLSSLELGDSALYFCASGRQDHEQYFGPGTRLTVT.